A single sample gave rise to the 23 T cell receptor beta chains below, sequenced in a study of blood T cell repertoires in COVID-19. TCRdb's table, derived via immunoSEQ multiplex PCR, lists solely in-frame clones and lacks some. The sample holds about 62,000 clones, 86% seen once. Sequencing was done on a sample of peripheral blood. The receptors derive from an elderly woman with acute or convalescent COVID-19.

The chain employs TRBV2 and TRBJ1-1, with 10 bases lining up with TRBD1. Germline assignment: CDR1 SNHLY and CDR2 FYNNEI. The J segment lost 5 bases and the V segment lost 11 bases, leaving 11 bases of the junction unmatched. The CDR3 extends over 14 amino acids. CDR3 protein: CASARDRGRTEAFF. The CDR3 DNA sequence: TGTGCCTCGGCAAGAGACAGGGGGCGAACTGAAGCTTTCTTT.

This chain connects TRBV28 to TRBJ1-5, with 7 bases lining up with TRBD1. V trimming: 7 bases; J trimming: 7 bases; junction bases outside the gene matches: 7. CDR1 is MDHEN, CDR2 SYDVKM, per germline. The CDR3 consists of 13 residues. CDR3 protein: CASNQQGWQPQHF. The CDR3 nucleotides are TGTGCCAGCAATCAACAGGGGTGGCAGCCCCAGCATTTT.

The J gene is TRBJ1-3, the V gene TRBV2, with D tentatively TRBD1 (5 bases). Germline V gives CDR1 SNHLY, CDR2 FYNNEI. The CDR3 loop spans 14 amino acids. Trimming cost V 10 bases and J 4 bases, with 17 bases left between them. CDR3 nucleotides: TGTGCCATTGGGCTTGGGGCTGGCGGAAACACCATATATTTT. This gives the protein CAIGLGAGGNTIYF.

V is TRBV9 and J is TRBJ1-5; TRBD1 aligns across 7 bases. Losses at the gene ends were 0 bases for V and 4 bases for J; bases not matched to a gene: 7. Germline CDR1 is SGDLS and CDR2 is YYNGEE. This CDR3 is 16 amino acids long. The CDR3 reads CASSVGDSGWNQPQHF. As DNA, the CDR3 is TGTGCCAGCAGCGTAGGGGACAGCGGGTGGAATCAGCCCCAGCATTTT.

The CDR3 spells CASSFAGGPVTKNIQYF. The CDR3 nucleotides read TGTGCCAGCAGTTTCGCGGGAGGGCCAGTAACCAAAAACATTCAGTACTTC. This chain connects TRBV28 to TRBJ2-4, with 9 nucleotides matching TRBD2. V dropped 3 bases and J dropped 2; count of bases not matched to a gene: 8. Germline lookup yields CDR1 MDHEN and CDR2 SYDVKM. This CDR3 region has 17 residues. Full variable domain (remainder filled in from reference TRBV28 and TRBJ2-4): DVKVTQSSRYLVKRTGEKVFLECVQDMDHENMFWYRQDPGLGLRLIYFSYDVKMKEKGDIPEGYSVSREKKERFSLILESASTNQTSMYLCASSFAGGPVTKNIQYFGAGTRLSVL.

The CDR3: CASSIGGSGGQAPLHF. For the CDR3, the DNA is TGTGCCAGTAGTATAGGTGGTTCGGGGGGCCAAGCACCCCTCCACTTT. The V call is TRBV19, the J call TRBJ1-6; a weak D match, TRBD1 (6 bases). Between the trimmed V and J ends, which lost 1 base and 11 bases, there was a span of 18 bases. Germline-derived CDR1 and CDR2 are LNHDA and SQIVND (reference sequence). The CDR3 is 16 amino acids.

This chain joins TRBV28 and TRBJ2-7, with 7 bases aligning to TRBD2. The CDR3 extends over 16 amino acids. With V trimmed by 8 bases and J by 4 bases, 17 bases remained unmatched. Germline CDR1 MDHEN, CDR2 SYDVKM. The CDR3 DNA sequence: TGTGCCAGCTGTTGTAGCGGCGCGGGAGAATCGTACGAGCAGTACTTC. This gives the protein CASCCSGAGESYEQYF.

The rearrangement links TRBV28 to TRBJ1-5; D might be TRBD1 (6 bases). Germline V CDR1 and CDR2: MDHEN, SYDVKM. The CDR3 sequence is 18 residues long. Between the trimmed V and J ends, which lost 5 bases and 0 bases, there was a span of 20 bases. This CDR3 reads CASSPPLTGPFSNQPQHF. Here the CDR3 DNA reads TGTGCCAGCAGTCCCCCCCTGACAGGCCCCTTTAGCAATCAGCCCCAGCATTTT.

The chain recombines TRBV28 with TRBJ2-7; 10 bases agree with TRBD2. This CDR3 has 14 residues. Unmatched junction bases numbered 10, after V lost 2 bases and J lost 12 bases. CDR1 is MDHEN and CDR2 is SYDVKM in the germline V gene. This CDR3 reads CASSLETSGLQLYF. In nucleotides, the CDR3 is TGTGCCAGCAGTTTAGAGACTAGCGGGTTGCAGCTGTACTTC. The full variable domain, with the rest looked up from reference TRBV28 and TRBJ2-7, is DVKVTQSSRYLVKRTGEKVFLECVQDMDHENMFWYRQDPGLGLRLIYFSYDVKMKEKGDIPEGYSVSREKKERFSLILESASTNQTSMYLCASSLETSGLQLYFGPGTRLTVT.

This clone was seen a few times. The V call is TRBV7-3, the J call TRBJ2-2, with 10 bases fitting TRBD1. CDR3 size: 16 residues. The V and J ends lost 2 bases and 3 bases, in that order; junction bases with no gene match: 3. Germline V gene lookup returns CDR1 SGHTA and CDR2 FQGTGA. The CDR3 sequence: CASSLAGQGHTGELFF. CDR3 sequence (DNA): TGTGCCAGCAGCTTAGCGGGACAGGGGCACACCGGGGAGCTGTTTTTT.

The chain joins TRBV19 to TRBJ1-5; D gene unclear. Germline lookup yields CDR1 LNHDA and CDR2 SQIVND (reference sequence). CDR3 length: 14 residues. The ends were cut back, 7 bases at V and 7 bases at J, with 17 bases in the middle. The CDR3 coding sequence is TGTGCCAGTACCCCTAGCCCGCAGACACAGCCCCAGCATTTT. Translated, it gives CASTPSPQTQPQHF.

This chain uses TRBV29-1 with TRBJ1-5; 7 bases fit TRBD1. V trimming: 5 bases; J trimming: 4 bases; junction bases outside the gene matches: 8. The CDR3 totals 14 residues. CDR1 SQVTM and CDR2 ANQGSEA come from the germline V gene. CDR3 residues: CSVPTGTDNQPQHF. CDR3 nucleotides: TGCAGCGTTCCCACTGGGACAGATAATCAGCCCCAGCATTTT.

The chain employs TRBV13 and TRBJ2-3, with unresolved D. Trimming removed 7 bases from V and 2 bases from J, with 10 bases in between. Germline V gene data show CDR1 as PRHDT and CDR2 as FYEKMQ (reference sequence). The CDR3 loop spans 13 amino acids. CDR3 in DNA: TGTGCCAGCACTAATACCCCCACAGATACGCAGTATTTT. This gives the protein CASTNTPTDTQYF.

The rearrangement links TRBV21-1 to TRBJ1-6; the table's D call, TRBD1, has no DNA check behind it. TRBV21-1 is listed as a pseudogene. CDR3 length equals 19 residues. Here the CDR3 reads CASSKGRGQETPYNSPLHF. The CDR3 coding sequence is TGTGCCAGCAGCAAAGGGAGAGGACAGGAGACCCCGTATAATTCACCCCTCCACTTT.

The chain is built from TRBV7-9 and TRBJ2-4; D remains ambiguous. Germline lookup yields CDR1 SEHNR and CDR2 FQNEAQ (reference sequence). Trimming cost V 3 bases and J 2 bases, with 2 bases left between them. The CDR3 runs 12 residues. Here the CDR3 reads CASSFTKNIQYF. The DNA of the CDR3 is TGTGCCAGCAGCTTTACCAAAAACATTCAGTACTTC.

The CDR3 loop reads CASIGDREETQYF. CDR3 nucleotide sequence: TGTGCCAGCATAGGGGACAGGGAAGAGACCCAGTACTTC. The chain has TRBV7-2 and TRBJ2-5; TRBD1 agrees at 9 bases. Germline values: CDR1 SGHTA, CDR2 FQGNSA. Trimming took 7 bases from V and 3 from J; bases not matched to a gene: 3. This CDR3 region has 13 residues. The complete variable domain, with remaining parts taken from reference TRBV7-2 and TRBJ2-5, reads GAGVSQSPSNKVTEKGKDVELRCDPISGHTALYWYRQSLGQGLEFLIYFQGNSAPDKSGLPSDRFSAERTGGSVSTLTIQRTQQEDSAVYLCASIGDREETQYFGPGTRLLVL.

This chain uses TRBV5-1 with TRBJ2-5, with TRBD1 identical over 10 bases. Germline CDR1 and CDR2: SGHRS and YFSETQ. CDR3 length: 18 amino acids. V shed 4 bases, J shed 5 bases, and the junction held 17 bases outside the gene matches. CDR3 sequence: CASSGSPAGQGYGETQYF. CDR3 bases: TGCGCCAGCAGCGGGAGTCCTGCGGGACAGGGGTACGGTGAGACCCAGTACTTC.

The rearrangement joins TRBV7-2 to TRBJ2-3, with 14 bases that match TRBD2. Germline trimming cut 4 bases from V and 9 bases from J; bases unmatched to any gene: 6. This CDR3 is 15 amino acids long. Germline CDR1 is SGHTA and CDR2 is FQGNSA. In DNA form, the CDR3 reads TGTGCCAGCAGCTCCCCGACTAGCGGGAGGGGCACGCAGTATTTT. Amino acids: CASSSPTSGRGTQYF.

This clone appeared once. This CDR3 reads CASSARGSSLGYGYTF. CDR3 DNA: TGTGCCAGCAGTGCCAGGGGTAGCTCCCTCGGCTATGGCTACACCTTC. The V and J genes are TRBV2 and TRBJ1-2; the D gene is possibly TRBD1 (6 bases). The CDR3 runs to 16 residues. The germline V gene has CDR1 SNHLY and CDR2 FYNNEI. Trimming took 4 bases from V and 4 from J, leaving 19 bases between them.

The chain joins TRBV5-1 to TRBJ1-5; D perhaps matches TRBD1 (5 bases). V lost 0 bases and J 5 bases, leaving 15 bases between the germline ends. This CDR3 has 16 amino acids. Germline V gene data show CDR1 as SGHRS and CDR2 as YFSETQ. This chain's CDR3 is CASSLAGQGGDQPQHF. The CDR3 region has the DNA TGCGCCAGCAGCTTGGCCGGGCAGGGTGGGGATCAGCCCCAGCATTTT.

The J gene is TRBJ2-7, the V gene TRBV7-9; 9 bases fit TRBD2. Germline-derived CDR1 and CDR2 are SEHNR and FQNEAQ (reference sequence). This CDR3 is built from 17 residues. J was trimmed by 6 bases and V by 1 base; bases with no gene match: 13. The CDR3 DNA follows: TGTGCCAGCAGCTTAGTCTCTGGGACTAGCTCCATTATCGAGCAGTACTTC. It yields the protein CASSLVSGTSSIIEQYF.

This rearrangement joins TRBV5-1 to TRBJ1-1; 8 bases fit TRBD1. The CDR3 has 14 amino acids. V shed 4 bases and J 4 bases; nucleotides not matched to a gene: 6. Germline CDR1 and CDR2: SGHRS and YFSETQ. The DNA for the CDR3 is TGCGCCAGCAGCCTGGGAACAGGGGGCACTGAAGCTTTCTTT. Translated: CASSLGTGGTEAFF. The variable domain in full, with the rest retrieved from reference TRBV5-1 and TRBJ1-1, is KAGVTQTPRYLIKTRGQQVTLSCSPISGHRSVSWYQQTPGQGLQFLFEYFSETQRNKGNFPGRFSGRQFSNSRSEMNVSTLELGDSALYLCASSLGTGGTEAFFGQGTRLTVV.

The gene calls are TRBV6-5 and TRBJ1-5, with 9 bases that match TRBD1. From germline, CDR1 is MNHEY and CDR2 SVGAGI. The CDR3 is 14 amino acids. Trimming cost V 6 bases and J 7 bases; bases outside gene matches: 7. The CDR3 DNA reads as TGTGCCAGCAGGGGACAGGGAGGTGGCCAGCCCCAGCATTTT. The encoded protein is CASRGQGGGQPQHF.